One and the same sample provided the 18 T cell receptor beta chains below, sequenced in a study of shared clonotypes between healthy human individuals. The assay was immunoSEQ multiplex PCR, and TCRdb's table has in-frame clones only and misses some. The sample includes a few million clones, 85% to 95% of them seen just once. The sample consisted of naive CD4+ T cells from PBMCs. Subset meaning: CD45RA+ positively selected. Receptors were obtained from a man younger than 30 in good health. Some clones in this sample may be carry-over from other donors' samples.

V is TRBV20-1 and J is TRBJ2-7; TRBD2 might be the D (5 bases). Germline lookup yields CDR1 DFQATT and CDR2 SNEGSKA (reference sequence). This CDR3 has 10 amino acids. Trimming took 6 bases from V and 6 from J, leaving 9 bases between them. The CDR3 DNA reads TGCAGTGCGGGCGGGTCCGAGCAGTACTTC. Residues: CSAGGSEQYF.

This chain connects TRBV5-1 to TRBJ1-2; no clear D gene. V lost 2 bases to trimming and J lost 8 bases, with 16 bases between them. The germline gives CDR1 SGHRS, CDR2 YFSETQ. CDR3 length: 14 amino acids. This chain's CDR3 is CASSFAAQTGGYTF. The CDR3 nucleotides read TGCGCCAGCAGCTTCGCAGCTCAAACGGGGGGCTACACCTTC. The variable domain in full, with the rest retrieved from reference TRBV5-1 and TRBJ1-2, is KAGVTQTPRYLIKTRGQQVTLSCSPISGHRSVSWYQQTPGQGLQFLFEYFSETQRNKGNFPGRFSGRQFSNSRSEMNVSTLELGDSALYLCASSFAAQTGGYTFGSGTRLTVV.

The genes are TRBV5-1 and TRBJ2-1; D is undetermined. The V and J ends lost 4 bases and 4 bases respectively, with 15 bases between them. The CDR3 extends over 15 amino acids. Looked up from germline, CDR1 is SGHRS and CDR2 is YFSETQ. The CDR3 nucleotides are TGCGCCAGCAGCAACGGAGCCGCTATATACAATGAGCAGTTCTTC. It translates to CASSNGAAIYNEQFF. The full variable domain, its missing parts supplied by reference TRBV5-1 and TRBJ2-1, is KAGVTQTPRYLIKTRGQQVTLSCSPISGHRSVSWYQQTPGQGLQFLFEYFSETQRNKGNFPGRFSGRQFSNSRSEMNVSTLELGDSALYLCASSNGAAIYNEQFFGPGTRLTVL.

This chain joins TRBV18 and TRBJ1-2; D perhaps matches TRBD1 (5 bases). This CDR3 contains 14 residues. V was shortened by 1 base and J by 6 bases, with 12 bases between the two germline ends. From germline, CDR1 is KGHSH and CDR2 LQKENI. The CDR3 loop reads CASSPRGGADGYTF. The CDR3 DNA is TGTGCCAGCTCACCACGGGGAGGGGCAGATGGCTACACCTTC.

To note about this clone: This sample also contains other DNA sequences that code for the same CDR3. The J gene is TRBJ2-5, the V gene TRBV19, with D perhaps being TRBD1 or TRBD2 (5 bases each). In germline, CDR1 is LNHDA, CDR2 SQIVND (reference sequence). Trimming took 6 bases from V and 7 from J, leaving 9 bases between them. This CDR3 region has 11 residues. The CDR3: CASSPGGTQYF. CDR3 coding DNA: TGTGCCAGTAGCCCTGGGGGGACCCAGTACTTC.

The CDR3 DNA sequence: TGTGCCAGCAGTGAGGTTAATAATGAAAAACTGTTTTTT. It yields the protein CASSEVNNEKLFF. The chain joins TRBV28 to TRBJ1-4; no clear D. Germline V gives CDR1 MDHEN, CDR2 SYDVKM. Between the trimmed V and J ends, which lost 5 bases and 4 bases, there was a span of 8 bases. The CDR3 loop spans 13 amino acids.

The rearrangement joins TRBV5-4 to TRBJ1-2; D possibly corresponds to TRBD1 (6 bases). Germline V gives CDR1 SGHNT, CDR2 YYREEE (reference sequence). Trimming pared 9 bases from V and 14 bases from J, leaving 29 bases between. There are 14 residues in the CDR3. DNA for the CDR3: TGTGCCACTTCTTTACGACAGGTGGGGGATTCACGGACCTTC. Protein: CATSLRQVGDSRTF.

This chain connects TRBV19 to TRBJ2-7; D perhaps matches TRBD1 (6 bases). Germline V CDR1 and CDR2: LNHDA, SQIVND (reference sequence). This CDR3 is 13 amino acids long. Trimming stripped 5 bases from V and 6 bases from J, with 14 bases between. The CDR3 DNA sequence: TGTGCCAGTAGTTCGCGGACAGCCCTCGAGCAGTACTTC. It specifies CASSSRTALEQYF. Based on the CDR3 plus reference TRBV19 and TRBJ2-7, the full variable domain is DGGITQSPKYLFRKEGQNVTLSCEQNLNHDAMYWYRQDPGQGLRLIYYSQIVNDFQKGDIAEGYSVSREKKESFPLTVTSAQKNPTAFYLCASSSRTALEQYFGPGTRLTVT.

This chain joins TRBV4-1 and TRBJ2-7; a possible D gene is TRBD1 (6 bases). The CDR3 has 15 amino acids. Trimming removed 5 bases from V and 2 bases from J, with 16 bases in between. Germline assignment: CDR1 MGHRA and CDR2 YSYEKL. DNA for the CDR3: TGCGCCAGCAGCATCGAAACAGGGCTGGCCTACGAGCAGTACTTC. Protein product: CASSIETGLAYEQYF.

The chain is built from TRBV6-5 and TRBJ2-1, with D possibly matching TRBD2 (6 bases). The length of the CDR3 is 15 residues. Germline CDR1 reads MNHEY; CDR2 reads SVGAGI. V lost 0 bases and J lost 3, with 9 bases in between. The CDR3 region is CASSYSSGIYNEQFF. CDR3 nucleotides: TGTGCCAGCAGTTACTCTAGCGGAATCTACAATGAGCAGTTCTTC.

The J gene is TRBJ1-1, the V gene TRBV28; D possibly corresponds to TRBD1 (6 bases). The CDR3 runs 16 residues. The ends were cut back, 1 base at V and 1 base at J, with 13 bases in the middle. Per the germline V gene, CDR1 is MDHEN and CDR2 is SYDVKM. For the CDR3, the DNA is TGTGCCAGCAGTTTATCCCGCCAGGGGTCGAACACTGAAGCTTTCTTT. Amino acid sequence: CASSLSRQGSNTEAFF.

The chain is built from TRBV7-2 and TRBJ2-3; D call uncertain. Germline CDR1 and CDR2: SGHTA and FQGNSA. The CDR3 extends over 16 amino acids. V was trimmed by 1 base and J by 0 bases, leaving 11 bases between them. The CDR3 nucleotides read TGTGCCAGCAGCTTAGTTGGTGCGGCTAGCACAGATACGCAGTATTTT. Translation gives CASSLVGAASTDTQYF.

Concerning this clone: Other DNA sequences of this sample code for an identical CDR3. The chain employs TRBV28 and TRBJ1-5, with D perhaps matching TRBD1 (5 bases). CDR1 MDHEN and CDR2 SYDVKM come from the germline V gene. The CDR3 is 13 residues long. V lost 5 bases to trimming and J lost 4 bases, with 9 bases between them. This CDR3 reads CASSLGTNQPQHF. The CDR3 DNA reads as TGTGCCAGCAGTCTCGGGACGAATCAGCCCCAGCATTTT.

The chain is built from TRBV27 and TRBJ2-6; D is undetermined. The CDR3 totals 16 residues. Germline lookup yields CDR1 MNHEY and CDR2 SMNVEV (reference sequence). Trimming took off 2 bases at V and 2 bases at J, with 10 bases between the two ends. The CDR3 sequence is CASSLVFGAGANVLTF. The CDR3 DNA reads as TGTGCCAGCAGTTTAGTCTTTGGGGCTGGGGCCAACGTCCTGACTTTC.

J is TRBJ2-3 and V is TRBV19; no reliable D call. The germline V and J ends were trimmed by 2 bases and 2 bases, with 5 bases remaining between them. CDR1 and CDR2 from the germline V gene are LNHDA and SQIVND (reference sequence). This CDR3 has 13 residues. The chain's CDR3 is CASSIYPTDTQYF. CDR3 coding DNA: TGTGCCAGTAGTATATATCCCACAGATACGCAGTATTTT.

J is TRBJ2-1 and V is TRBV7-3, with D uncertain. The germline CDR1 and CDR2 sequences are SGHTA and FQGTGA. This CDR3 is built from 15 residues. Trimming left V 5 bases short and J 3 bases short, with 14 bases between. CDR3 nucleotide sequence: TGTGCCAGCAGCCCTCTAGGCAGTGGCTACAATGAGCAGTTCTTC. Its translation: CASSPLGSGYNEQFF.

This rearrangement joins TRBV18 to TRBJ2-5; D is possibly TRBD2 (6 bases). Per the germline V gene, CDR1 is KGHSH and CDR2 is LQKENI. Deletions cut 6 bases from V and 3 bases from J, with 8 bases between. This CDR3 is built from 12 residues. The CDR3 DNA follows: TGTGCCAGCTCGCGACTAGAAGAGACCCAGTACTTC. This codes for CASSRLEETQYF.

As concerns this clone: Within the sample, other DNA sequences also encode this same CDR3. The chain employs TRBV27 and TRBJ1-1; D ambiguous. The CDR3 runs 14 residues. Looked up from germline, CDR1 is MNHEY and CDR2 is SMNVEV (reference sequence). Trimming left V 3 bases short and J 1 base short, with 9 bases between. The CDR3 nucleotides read TGTGCCAGCAGTTTTTTGGGAGAGAACACTGAAGCTTTCTTT. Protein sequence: CASSFLGENTEAFF.